Following are 17 T cell receptor beta chains from one sample sequenced in a study of blood T cell repertoires in COVID-19. Libraries were prepared by immunoSEQ multiplex PCR; TCRdb keeps only in-frame clonotypes and omits some of them. This table holds a few hundred thousand clones, 70% to 90% found once. Sequencing input: peripheral blood. These receptors all come from a man in his forties with acute or convalescent COVID-19.

The chain is built from TRBV6-2 or TRBV6-3 and TRBJ1-1; D possibly corresponds to TRBD1 (5 bases). V lost 5 bases and J lost 11, with 18 bases in between. The CDR3 loop spans 13 amino acids. Germline CDR1 MNHEY, CDR2 SVGEGT. The CDR3 spells CASSRPLGARAFF. CDR3 DNA sequence: TGTGCCAGCAGTAGACCTCTAGGGGCTCGGGCTTTCTTT.

CDR3 DNA sequence: TGTGCCACCAGTGACTCAGGGTGGACTGAAGCTTTCTTT. This encodes CATSDSGWTEAFF. The chain recombines TRBV24-1 with TRBJ1-1, with D possibly TRBD1 on 5 matching bases. Deletions cut 4 bases from V and 5 bases from J, with 10 bases between. The CDR3 is made up of 13 amino acids. Germline V gene data show CDR1 as KGHDR and CDR2 as SFDVKD.

CDR3 region: CASSVAGQGAVGYTF. DNA for the CDR3: TGTGCCAGCAGCGTTGCTGGACAGGGGGCGGTAGGCTACACCTTC. The chain uses TRBV9 and TRBJ1-2, with 11 bases identical to TRBD1. This CDR3 region has 15 residues. Germline CDR1 and CDR2: SGDLS and YYNGEE. J was trimmed by 8 bases and V by 2 bases; bases with no gene match: 8.

J is TRBJ1-6 and V is TRBV6-5; D not resolved. The CDR3 loop spans 15 amino acids. CDR1 MNHEY and CDR2 SVGAGI come from the germline V gene. The V end was cut by 2 bases, the J end by 4 bases, with 9 bases between. Written as DNA, the CDR3 is TGTGCCAGCAGTTACGCGGAGTCTTATAATTCACCCCTCCACTTT. It translates to CASSYAESYNSPLHF.

The genes are TRBV7-9 and TRBJ2-3, with 9 bases aligning to TRBD1. Per the germline V gene, CDR1 is SEHNR and CDR2 is FQNEAQ (reference sequence). The CDR3 sequence is 15 residues long. The V and J ends lost 4 bases and 4 bases, in that order; junction bases with no gene match: 6. The CDR3 sequence: CASSSGQGMADTQYF. The CDR3 nucleotides read TGTGCCAGCAGCTCGGGACAGGGAATGGCAGATACGCAGTATTTT. Supplemented by reference TRBV7-9 and TRBJ2-3, the full variable domain reads DTGVSQNPRHKITKRGQNVTFRCDPISEHNRLYWYRQTLGQGPEFLTYFQNEAQLEKSRLLSDRFSAERPKGSFSTLEIQRTEQGDSAMYLCASSSGQGMADTQYFGPGTRLTVL.

The chain is built from TRBV29-1 and TRBJ1-2; tentatively, D is TRBD1 (6 bases). The CDR3 has 15 residues. The germline gives CDR1 SQVTM, CDR2 ANQGSEA. The V and J ends lost 2 bases and 2 bases respectively, with 15 bases between them. CDR3: CSVELTAGENYGYTF. DNA of the CDR3: TGCAGCGTTGAATTGACGGCAGGGGAAAACTATGGCTACACCTTC.

This clone has a single count. The chain has TRBV7-2 and TRBJ2-3, with 11 bases identical to TRBD2. The CDR3 is made up of 15 amino acids. V lost 6 bases and J lost 0; bases outside the gene matches: 2. Germline V lookup: CDR1 SGHTA, CDR2 FQGNSA. This CDR3 is CASSRTSGSTDTQYF. The CDR3 bases are TGTGCCAGCAGTAGGACTAGCGGGAGCACAGATACGCAGTATTTT.

In its sample, this clone was seen a few times. CDR3: CASSFDSTEAFF. The CDR3 region has the DNA TGTGCCAGCAGTTTTGATAGCACTGAAGCTTTCTTT. This rearrangement joins TRBV12-3 or TRBV12-4 to TRBJ1-1; D gene unclear. Trimming left V 3 bases short and J 4 bases short, with 6 bases between. This CDR3 spans 12 amino acids.

This chain connects TRBV6-1 to TRBJ2-2, with TRBD1 identical over 7 bases. Trimming cost V 2 bases and J 4 bases; bases outside gene matches: 1. The CDR3 is 14 amino acids. Germline lookup yields CDR1 MNHNS and CDR2 SASEGT. In nucleotides, the CDR3 is TGTGCCAGCAGTGAACGACAGGGCACCGGGGAGCTGTTTTTT. Residues: CASSERQGTGELFF.

This clone was observed a single time. V gene TRBV4-1 combines with J gene TRBJ1-4, with a tentative D call TRBD1 (5 bases). The V and J ends lost 0 bases and 10 bases respectively, with 15 bases between them. This CDR3 region has 15 residues. Per germline, CDR1 MGHRA and CDR2 YSYEKL. CDR3 region: CASSQDRGVSGKLFF. The CDR3 region has the DNA TGCGCCAGCAGCCAAGATCGGGGGGTTTCGGGAAAACTGTTTTTT.

The chain is built from TRBV5-4 and TRBJ1-1; no clear D gene. CDR3 size: 15 residues. The V gene lost 0 bases and the J gene lost 4 bases, with 13 bases spanning the gap. Germline V gene data show CDR1 as SGHNT and CDR2 as YYREEE (reference sequence). The CDR3 loop is CASSLVSGSGTEAFF. Written as DNA, the CDR3 is TGTGCCAGCAGCTTGGTGTCTGGGTCGGGCACTGAAGCTTTCTTT.

The gene calls are TRBV19 and TRBJ1-5; weak D call: TRBD1 (5 bases). Trimming pared 5 bases from V and 0 bases from J, leaving 14 bases between. The CDR3 totals 16 residues. Germline loops: CDR1 LNHDA, CDR2 SQIVND (reference sequence). The CDR3 sequence: CASSPQGGYSNQPQHF. CDR3 sequence (DNA): TGTGCCAGTAGTCCCCAGGGAGGTTATAGCAATCAGCCCCAGCATTTT. Looking up the rest from reference TRBV19 and TRBJ1-5 gives the full variable domain: DGGITQSPKYLFRKEGQNVTLSCEQNLNHDAMYWYRQDPGQGLRLIYYSQIVNDFQKGDIAEGYSVSREKKESFPLTVTSAQKNPTAFYLCASSPQGGYSNQPQHFGDGTRLSIL.

This clone was counted only a few times. This sequence joins TRBV5-4 and TRBJ1-3; D call uncertain. The germline gives CDR1 SGHNT, CDR2 YYREEE (reference sequence). The V end was cut by 2 bases, the J end by 0 bases, with 3 bases between. There are 13 residues in the CDR3. In DNA, the CDR3 is TGTGCCAGCAGCTTAGCCTCTGGAAACACCATATATTTT. This encodes CASSLASGNTIYF. Complete variable domain (other parts from reference TRBV5-4 and TRBJ1-3): ETGVTQSPTHLIKTRGQQVTLRCSSQSGHNTVSWYQQALGQGPQFIFQYYREEENGRGNFPPRFSGLQFPNYSSELNVNALELDDSALYLCASSLASGNTIYFGEGSWLTVV.

The chain links TRBV27 to TRBJ2-1; TRBD1 aligns across 10 bases. Germline CDR1 is MNHEY and CDR2 is SMNVEV (reference sequence). The CDR3 totals 15 residues. V lost 6 bases to trimming and J lost 2 bases; unmatched junction nucleotides: 4. CDR3 residues: CASRLGQGAYNEQFF. The DNA for the CDR3 is TGTGCCAGCAGACTCGGACAGGGGGCCTACAATGAGCAGTTCTTC.

The chain uses TRBV10-3 and TRBJ1-6; the D is unclear. Germline lookup yields CDR1 ENHRY and CDR2 SYGVKD. V was clipped by 6 bases and J by 0 bases, with 3 bases between them. CDR3 size: 13 residues. DNA of the CDR3: TGTGCCATCAGGAGCTCCTATAATTCACCCCTCCACTTT. It encodes CAIRSSYNSPLHF.

The gene calls are TRBV6-6 and TRBJ2-3; a possible D gene is TRBD2 (6 bases). Trimming removed 6 bases at V and 5 bases at J, with 12 bases between. The germline V gene encodes CDR1 MNHNY and CDR2 SVGAGI (reference sequence). The CDR3 contains 13 residues. The CDR3 reads CASRDETRDTQYF. The DNA for the CDR3 is TGTGCCAGCAGGGACGAGACTAGAGATACGCAGTATTTT.

Here the CDR3 DNA reads TGTGCCAGCAGCACTGACAGGGGAACTGAAGCTTTCTTT. Translating gives CASSTDRGTEAFF. The rearrangement links TRBV11-2 to TRBJ1-1; 8 bases align to TRBD1. Germline CDR1 SGHAT, CDR2 FQNNGV. CDR3 size: 13 residues. V lost 5 bases to trimming and J lost 5 bases; unmatched junction nucleotides: 4.